The 18 T cell receptor beta chains presented below share a single source sample, sequenced in a study of T cells after posttransplantation cyclophosphamide. Data came from immunoSEQ multiplex PCR; TCRdb stores just in-frame clones and leaves some out. The specimen has 40,000 to 60,000 clones, none found just once. Sequencing was performed on PBMCs. The source is a middle-aged man in good health, CMV-negative, and a related stem cell transplant donor.

This clone was seen ten or more times. This sequence joins TRBV5-4 and TRBJ2-1; TRBD2 agrees at 9 bases. With V trimmed by 4 bases and J by 8 bases, 4 bases remained unmatched. Germline CDR1 is SGHNT and CDR2 is YYREEE (reference sequence). This CDR3 comprises 13 residues. The CDR3 coding sequence is TGTGCCAGCAGCGGGACTAGCTGGGATGAGCAGTTCTTC. Translated: CASSGTSWDEQFF. The complete variable domain, with remaining parts taken from reference TRBV5-4 and TRBJ2-1, reads ETGVTQSPTHLIKTRGQQVTLRCSSQSGHNTVSWYQQALGQGPQFIFQYYREEENGRGNFPPRFSGLQFPNYSSELNVNALELDDSALYLCASSGTSWDEQFFGPGTRLTVL.

This chain links TRBV6-1 with TRBJ1-5; 7 positions agree with TRBD1. This CDR3 has 13 residues. Per germline, CDR1 MNHNS and CDR2 SASEGT. After removal of 5 bases from V and 7 bases from J, the junction contained 5 bases not matched to a gene. The DNA of the CDR3 is TGTGCCAGCAGTTTACAGGGGCTCCAGCCCCAGCATTTT. Encoded protein: CASSLQGLQPQHF.

This clone appeared many times. The chain uses TRBV2 and TRBJ2-7; TRBD1 aligns across 7 bases. The CDR3 totals 14 residues. V gave up 9 bases and J gave up 2 bases; unmatched junction bases: 10. The germline V gene has CDR1 SNHLY and CDR2 FYNNEI. Here the CDR3 reads CASFAGTATYEQYF. The CDR3 DNA is TGTGCCAGTTTTGCCGGGACAGCCACCTACGAGCAGTACTTC.

The sample holds many counts of this clone. The gene calls are TRBV6-6 and TRBJ2-3; a weak D match, TRBD2 (5 bases). Trimming pared 5 bases from V and 1 base from J, leaving 13 bases between. Germline V CDR1 and CDR2: MNHNY, SVGAGI (reference sequence). The length of the CDR3 is 15 residues. The CDR3: CASSGRRMGTDTQYF. Here the CDR3 DNA reads TGTGCCAGCAGTGGCCGGAGGATGGGCACAGATACGCAGTATTTT.

This clone was seen many times. V and J are TRBV7-9 and TRBJ2-3; the D is unclear. Germline CDR1 is SEHNR and CDR2 is FQNEAQ (reference sequence). The V end lost 5 bases, the J end lost 2 bases, and 8 bases lay between the germline ends. This CDR3 region has 13 residues. CDR3 in amino acids: CASSPTNTDTQYF. The CDR3 bases are TGTGCCAGCAGCCCGACAAACACAGATACGCAGTATTTT. Together with reference TRBV7-9 and TRBJ2-3, the CDR3 gives the full variable domain: DTGVSQNPRHKITKRGQNVTFRCDPISEHNRLYWYRQTLGQGPEFLTYFQNEAQLEKSRLLSDRFSAERPKGSFSTLEIQRTEQGDSAMYLCASSPTNTDTQYFGPGTRLTVL.

This clone was counted many times. This chain links TRBV19 with TRBJ2-7; 11 bases align to TRBD1. The CDR3 is made up of 14 amino acids. Germline V gene data show CDR1 as LNHDA and CDR2 as SQIVND (reference sequence). V shed 4 bases and J 6 bases; nucleotides not matched to a gene: 5. CDR3 loop: CASSSGQGAFEQYF. CDR3 sequence (DNA): TGTGCCAGTAGTAGCGGACAGGGGGCGTTCGAGCAGTACTTC.

There are many counts of this clone. This sequence joins TRBV28 and TRBJ1-1, with 7 bases matching TRBD1. Germline V gene sequence: CDR1 MDHEN, CDR2 SYDVKM. Trimming at V came to 6 bases and at J to 3 bases, leaving 4 bases not matched to a gene. The CDR3 extends over 13 amino acids. The CDR3 here is CASRSGGHTEAFF. CDR3 nucleotide sequence: TGTGCCAGCAGGTCAGGGGGGCACACTGAAGCTTTCTTT.

This clone appeared many times. The rearrangement uses TRBV6-6 and TRBJ1-2; D gene ambiguous. Trimming removed 4 bases from V and 2 bases from J, with 11 bases in between. Germline V lookup: CDR1 MNHNY, CDR2 SVGAGI (reference sequence). The CDR3 sequence is 14 residues long. The CDR3 here is CASSSHTENYGYTF. CDR3 nucleotide sequence: TGTGCCAGCAGTTCCCACACAGAGAACTATGGCTACACCTTC.

This clone was counted many times. This chain uses TRBV7-9 with TRBJ2-6; tentative D call: TRBD2 (6 bases). The V and J ends lost 5 bases and 2 bases respectively, with 13 bases between them. Germline loops: CDR1 SEHNR, CDR2 FQNEAQ (reference sequence). The CDR3 is 16 residues long. The CDR3 region has the DNA TGTGCCAGCAGCCCGCGGGGAGGCCCTGGGGCCAACGTCCTGACTTTC. This sequence encodes CASSPRGGPGANVLTF.

This clone has a count of ten or more. The chain is built from TRBV4-1 and TRBJ2-7; tentatively, D is TRBD2 (5 bases). Germline V CDR1 and CDR2: MGHRA, YSYEKL. V lost 1 base, J lost 1 base, and 14 bases lay in between. The length of the CDR3 is 16 residues. CDR3 sequence: CASSQVSSRLSYEQYF. CDR3 nucleotide sequence: TGCGCCAGCAGCCAAGTGTCCTCGCGACTATCCTACGAGCAGTACTTC.

There are many counts of this clone. This chain joins TRBV19 and TRBJ2-6, with 8 nucleotides matching TRBD1. The J segment lost 0 bases and the V segment lost 6 bases, leaving 7 bases of the junction unmatched. Germline-derived CDR1 and CDR2 are LNHDA and SQIVND (reference sequence). The CDR3 is 17 residues long. CDR3 DNA: TGTGCCAGTAGGCCGACAGGGGCACCCTCTGGGGCCAACGTCCTGACTTTC. Encoded protein: CASRPTGAPSGANVLTF.

In its sample, this clone was seen many times. CDR3 DNA: TGTGCCAGTAGTATCGACAGGGAGACCGGGGAGCTGTTTTTT. Translation: CASSIDRETGELFF. The chain couples TRBV19 to TRBJ2-2; TRBD1 agrees at 7 bases. V shed 3 bases, J shed 5 bases, and the junction held 3 bases outside the gene matches. The V gene's germline CDR1 is LNHDA and CDR2 SQIVND (reference sequence). The CDR3 covers 14 residues.

This clone occurred many times. The J gene is TRBJ2-1, the V gene TRBV11-3; no clear D gene. Trimming took 4 bases from V and 0 from J, leaving 7 bases between them. The CDR3 covers 14 residues. Germline assignment: CDR1 SGHNT and CDR2 YENEEA. The CDR3 protein is CASSYDSSYNEQFF. The DNA of the CDR3 is TGTGCCAGCAGCTATGATAGCTCCTACAATGAGCAGTTCTTC.

There are many counts of this clone. V gene TRBV5-1 combines with J gene TRBJ2-5; 8 nucleotides agree with TRBD1. V shed 4 bases and J 5 bases; nucleotides not matched to a gene: 7. The length of the CDR3 is 14 residues. CDR1 SGHRS and CDR2 YFSETQ come from the germline V gene. The CDR3 bases are TGCGCCAGCAGCACTCAGGGGGCGCAGGAGACCCAGTACTTC. Translating gives CASSTQGAQETQYF. The variable domain in full, completed from reference TRBV5-1 and TRBJ2-5, reads KAGVTQTPRYLIKTRGQQVTLSCSPISGHRSVSWYQQTPGQGLQFLFEYFSETQRNKGNFPGRFSGRQFSNSRSEMNVSTLELGDSALYLCASSTQGAQETQYFGPGTRLLVL.

This clone was seen ten or more times. This chain links TRBV5-1 with TRBJ2-7; TRBD1 matches at 7 bases. The V segment lost 0 bases and the J segment 2 bases; nucleotides outside the gene matches: 2. Germline CDR1 is SGHRS and CDR2 is YFSETQ. The CDR3 runs 14 residues. CDR3 bases: TGCGCCAGCAGCTTGGGGGACAGAACCTACGAGCAGTACTTC. Its protein is CASSLGDRTYEQYF.

This clone was seen many times. V gene TRBV27 combines with J gene TRBJ1-5; D gene ambiguous. The V end was cut by 3 bases, the J end by 0 bases, with 6 bases between. The germline V gene has CDR1 MNHEY and CDR2 SMNVEV (reference sequence). The CDR3 runs to 14 residues. The CDR3 spells CASSFSFSNQPQHF. As DNA, the CDR3 is TGTGCCAGCAGTTTCTCGTTTAGCAATCAGCCCCAGCATTTT.

This clone was seen many times. The chain recombines TRBV29-1 with TRBJ1-2, with D perhaps matching TRBD1 (6 bases). Germline V gene sequence: CDR1 SQVTM, CDR2 ANQGSEA. The CDR3 has 14 amino acids. V lost 8 bases and J 2 bases, leaving 18 bases between the germline ends. In nucleotides, the CDR3 is TGCAGCACCTGGGGGGGCAGGGTGAACTATGGCTACACCTTC. It specifies CSTWGGRVNYGYTF.

This clone appeared many times. The chain links TRBV4-1 to TRBJ2-7; 9 bases are shared with TRBD2. The CDR3 spans 16 residues. CDR1 and CDR2 (germline): MGHRA, YSYEKL. Trimming took 4 bases from V and 3 from J; bases not matched to a gene: 10. The CDR3 protein is CASSPRSSGRNYEQYF. The CDR3, as DNA: TGCGCCAGCAGCCCAAGGTCGAGCGGGAGGAACTACGAGCAGTACTTC.